Shown below are 15 T cell receptor beta chains from a single sample sequenced in a study of OX40 agonist ivuxolimab in advanced cancers. This table comes from immunoSEQ multiplex PCR, and its TCRdb copy is limited to in-frame clones, with some not included. The repertoire has over 40,000 clones, around 80% of them found once; the top ten carry about 5.2%. The sample in question was CD4+ or CD8+ T cells sorted from blood, obtained in a trial of the OX40 agonist ivuxolimab. These receptors all stem from an adult with an advanced solid tumor such as melanoma, head and neck, liver or kidney cancer.

The J gene is TRBJ2-5, the V gene TRBV7-6, with D tentatively TRBD1 (6 bases). Germline CDR1 and CDR2: SGHVS and FNYEAQ. This CDR3 contains 15 residues. Trimming removed 5 bases at V and 12 bases at J, with 25 bases between. The CDR3 coding sequence is TGTGCCAGCAGCCCCGATACAGGGAGCCGGGGAGATAAGTACTTC. Protein: CASSPDTGSRGDKYF.

The V call is TRBV28, the J call TRBJ2-7; no firm D call. The CDR3 runs 13 residues. Germline V gives CDR1 MDHEN, CDR2 SYDVKM. Trimming took 2 bases from V and 0 from J, leaving 5 bases between them. The CDR3 region is CASSLAVSYEQYF. The CDR3 nucleotides read TGTGCCAGCAGTTTAGCGGTCTCCTACGAGCAGTACTTC.

This chain uses TRBV6-6 with TRBJ2-7; 7 nucleotides align to TRBD2. V shed 4 bases, J shed 1 base, and the junction held 10 bases outside the gene matches. The CDR3 loop spans 16 amino acids. Germline CDR1 reads MNHNY; CDR2 reads SVGAGI (reference sequence). The CDR3 DNA reads TGTGCCAGCAGTTCCCGGGGACTACGGGGATCCTACGAGCAGTACTTC. It is translated as CASSSRGLRGSYEQYF.

CDR3 sequence (DNA): TGTGCCAGCAAGACCGGGCAGGGAGCCACCGGGGAGCTGTTTTTT. Translating gives CASKTGQGATGELFF. The rearrangement links TRBV27 to TRBJ2-2, with D perhaps TRBD1 or TRBD2 (5 bases each). This CDR3 spans 15 amino acids. Trimming took 7 bases from V and 4 from J, leaving 16 bases between them. Germline loops: CDR1 MNHEY, CDR2 SMNVEV (reference sequence).

This clone was counted once. As DNA, the CDR3 is TGTGCCAGCAGCGTAACTATACAGGGGTCTCTGGACACCGGGGAGCTGTTTTTT. It encodes CASSVTIQGSLDTGELFF. The V call is TRBV9, the J call TRBJ2-2, with 7 bases identical to TRBD1. The germline V gene encodes CDR1 SGDLS and CDR2 YYNGEE. Germline trimming cut 1 base from V and 3 bases from J; bases unmatched to any gene: 12. CDR3 length equals 18 residues.

V is TRBV6-1 and J is TRBJ2-1; D is uncertain. The V end lost 4 bases, the J end lost 9 bases, and 13 bases lay between the germline ends. This CDR3 comprises 13 residues. Germline CDR1 is MNHNS and CDR2 is SASEGT. The CDR3 coding sequence is TGTGCCAGCAGTGGAACGAACTACGGTGAGCAGTTCTTC. It yields the protein CASSGTNYGEQFF.

The DNA for the CDR3 is TGTGCCAGCAGTGATGCGCCCACGGCAAGCGGCTACACCTTC. It codes for CASSDAPTASGYTF. This chain uses TRBV9 with TRBJ1-2; D is undetermined. The CDR3 loop spans 14 amino acids. Germline V CDR1 and CDR2: SGDLS, YYNGEE. The V and J ends lost 5 bases and 8 bases respectively, with 19 bases between them.

V and J are TRBV4-3 and TRBJ2-3; possibly TRBD1 for D (5 bases). The CDR3 is made up of 14 amino acids. Germline lookup yields CDR1 LGHNA and CDR2 YSLEER. V shed 0 bases and J shed 11 bases, with 15 bases lying between them. DNA of the CDR3: TGCGCCAGCAGCCAAGATGAAGGCAGGGCTATGCAGTATTTT. Amino acids: CASSQDEGRAMQYF.

V and J are TRBV19 and TRBJ2-1; TRBD2 aligns across 7 bases. Germline values: CDR1 LNHDA, CDR2 SQIVND (reference sequence). The J segment lost 5 bases and the V segment lost 1 base, leaving 17 bases of the junction unmatched. This CDR3 has 19 amino acids. Written as DNA, the CDR3 is TGTGCCAGTAGTATAGGGAGAATCCGAGGGCGGGAGAGACACAATGAGCAGTTCTTC. This translates into CASSIGRIRGRERHNEQFF. Full variable domain (rest looked up from reference TRBV19 and TRBJ2-1): DGGITQSPKYLFRKEGQNVTLSCEQNLNHDAMYWYRQDPGQGLRLIYYSQIVNDFQKGDIAEGYSVSREKKESFPLTVTSAQKNPTAFYLCASSIGRIRGRERHNEQFFGPGTRLTVL.

The genes are TRBV4-2 and TRBJ1-2; D may be TRBD1 (5 bases). Germline V gives CDR1 LGHNA, CDR2 YNFKEQ. V was trimmed by 4 bases and J by 1 base, leaving 16 bases between them. The CDR3 runs to 16 residues. For the CDR3, the DNA is TGTGCCAGCAGCCGCGAAGGGGAAGGGAGTAACTATGGCTACACCTTC. Its protein is CASSREGEGSNYGYTF.

V gene TRBV7-9 combines with J gene TRBJ2-1, with TRBD2 matching 11 bases. This CDR3 region has 18 residues. The V and J ends lost 5 bases and 0 bases, in that order; junction bases with no gene match: 9. Germline assignment: CDR1 SEHNR and CDR2 FQNEAQ (reference sequence). In DNA, the CDR3 is TGTGCCAGCAGCAGCACTAGCGGGAGCACCAGCTCCTACAATGAGCAGTTCTTC. Translation: CASSSTSGSTSSYNEQFF.

The table lists this clone with a few counts. V usage is TRBV6-5 and J usage is TRBJ1-2; D gene unclear. CDR3 length: 14 residues. Germline V lookup: CDR1 MNHEY, CDR2 SVGAGI. The germline V and J ends were trimmed by 2 bases and 7 bases, with 14 bases remaining between them. The CDR3 DNA is TGTGCCAGCAGTTACAGAGGGATGGCAGTTGGCTACACCTTC. This gives the protein CASSYRGMAVGYTF.

The chain has TRBV4-1 and TRBJ2-1; 8 nucleotides agree with TRBD2. V gave up 4 bases and J gave up 5 bases; unmatched junction bases: 10. Per germline, CDR1 MGHRA and CDR2 YSYEKL. CDR3 size: 16 residues. The CDR3 sequence: CASSPLSGMTDNEQFF. In DNA form, the CDR3 reads TGCGCCAGCAGCCCCCTTAGCGGGATGACCGACAATGAGCAGTTCTTC.

The chain uses TRBV30 and TRBJ2-3, with TRBD2 identical over 11 bases. V trimming: 1 base; J trimming: 1 base; junction bases outside the gene matches: 13. The germline V gene encodes CDR1 GTSNPN and CDR2 SVGIG (reference sequence). This CDR3 has 19 residues. Written as DNA, the CDR3 is TGTGCCTGGAGTGACGTCCTAGCGGGAGGCTTCTGGGGCACAGATACGCAGTATTTT. As protein: CAWSDVLAGGFWGTDTQYF.

This chain uses TRBV5-6 with TRBJ1-2, with no clear D. Germline V CDR1 and CDR2: SGHDT, YYEEEE. V lost 3 bases and J lost 2, with 11 bases in between. CDR3 size: 14 residues. The CDR3 nucleotides read TGTGCCAGCAGCTCGGGCCGACTCAACTATGGCTACACCTTC. Its translation is CASSSGRLNYGYTF.